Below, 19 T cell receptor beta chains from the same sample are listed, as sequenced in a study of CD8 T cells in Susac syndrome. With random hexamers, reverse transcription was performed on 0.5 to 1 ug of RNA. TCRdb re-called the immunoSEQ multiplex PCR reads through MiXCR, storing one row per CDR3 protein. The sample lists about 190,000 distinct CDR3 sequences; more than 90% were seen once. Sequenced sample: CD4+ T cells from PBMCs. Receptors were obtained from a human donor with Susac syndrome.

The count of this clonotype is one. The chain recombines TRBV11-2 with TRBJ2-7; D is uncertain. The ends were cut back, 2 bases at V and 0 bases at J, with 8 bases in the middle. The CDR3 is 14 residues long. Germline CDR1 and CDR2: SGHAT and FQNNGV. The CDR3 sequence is CASSLISNSYEQYF. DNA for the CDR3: TGTGCCAGCAGCTTAATCTCAAACTCCTACGAGCAGTACTTC.

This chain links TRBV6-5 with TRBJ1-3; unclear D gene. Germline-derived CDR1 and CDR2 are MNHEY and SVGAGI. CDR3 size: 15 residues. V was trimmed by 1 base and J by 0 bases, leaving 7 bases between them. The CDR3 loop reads CASSYLGSSGNTIYF. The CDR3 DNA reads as TGTGCCAGCAGTTACTTAGGGAGCTCTGGAAACACCATATATTTT.

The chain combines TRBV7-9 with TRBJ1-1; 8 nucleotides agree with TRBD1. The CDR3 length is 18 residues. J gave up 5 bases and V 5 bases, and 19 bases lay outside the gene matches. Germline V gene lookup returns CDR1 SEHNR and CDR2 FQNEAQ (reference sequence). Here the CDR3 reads CASSGRGQGRLARTEAFF. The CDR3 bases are TGTGCCAGCAGCGGTAGAGGACAGGGAAGACTGGCGAGGACTGAAGCTTTCTTT.

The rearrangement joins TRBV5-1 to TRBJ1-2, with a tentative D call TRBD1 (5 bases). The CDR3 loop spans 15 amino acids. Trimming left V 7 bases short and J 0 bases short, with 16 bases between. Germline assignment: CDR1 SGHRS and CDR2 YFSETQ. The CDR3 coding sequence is TGCGCCAGCCGAAGGGGAACGGACGCTAACTATGGCTACACCTTC. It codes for CASRRGTDANYGYTF.

For the CDR3, the DNA is TGCAGCGTTGAAGTAAAAGGGTTCGGCGGCTACACCTTC. Amino acid sequence: CSVEVKGFGGYTF. The gene calls are TRBV29-1 and TRBJ1-2; no clear D gene. Germline-derived CDR1 and CDR2 are SQVTM and ANQGSEA. The V end lost 1 base, the J end lost 8 bases, and 14 bases lay between the germline ends. The CDR3 is 13 residues long.

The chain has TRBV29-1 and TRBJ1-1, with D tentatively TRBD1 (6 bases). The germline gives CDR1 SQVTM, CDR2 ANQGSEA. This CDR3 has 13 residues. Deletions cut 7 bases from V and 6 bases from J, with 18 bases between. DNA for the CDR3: TGCAGCGGCTGCTTGAGAGGGGGGGCTGAAGCTTTCTTT. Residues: CSGCLRGGAEAFF.

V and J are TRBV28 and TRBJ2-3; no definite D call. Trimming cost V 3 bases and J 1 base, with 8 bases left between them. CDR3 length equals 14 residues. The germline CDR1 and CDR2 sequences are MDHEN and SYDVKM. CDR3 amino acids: CASSFVAGTDTQYF. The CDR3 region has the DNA TGTGCCAGCAGTTTCGTGGCGGGCACAGATACGCAGTATTTT.

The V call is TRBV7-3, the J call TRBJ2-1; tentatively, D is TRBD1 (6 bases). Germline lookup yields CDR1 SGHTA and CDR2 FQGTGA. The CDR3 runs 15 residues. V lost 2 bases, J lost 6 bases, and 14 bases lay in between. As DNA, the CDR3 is TGTGCCAGCAGCTTAGGGGGACACCCGGGCAATGAGCAGTTCTTC. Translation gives CASSLGGHPGNEQFF.

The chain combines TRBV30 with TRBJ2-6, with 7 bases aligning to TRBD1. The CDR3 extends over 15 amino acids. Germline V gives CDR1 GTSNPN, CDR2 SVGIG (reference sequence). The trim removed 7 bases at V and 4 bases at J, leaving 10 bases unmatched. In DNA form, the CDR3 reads TGTGCCTATAGCAGGGGGAACTCCGGGGCCAACGTCCTGACTTTC. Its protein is CAYSRGNSGANVLTF.

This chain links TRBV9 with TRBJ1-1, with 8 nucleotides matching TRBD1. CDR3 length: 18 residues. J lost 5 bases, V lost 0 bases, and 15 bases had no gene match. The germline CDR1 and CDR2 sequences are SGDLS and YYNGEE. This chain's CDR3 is CASSVDPAPGGVRTEAFF. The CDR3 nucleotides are TGTGCCAGCAGCGTAGATCCCGCCCCAGGGGGCGTGCGGACTGAAGCTTTCTTT.

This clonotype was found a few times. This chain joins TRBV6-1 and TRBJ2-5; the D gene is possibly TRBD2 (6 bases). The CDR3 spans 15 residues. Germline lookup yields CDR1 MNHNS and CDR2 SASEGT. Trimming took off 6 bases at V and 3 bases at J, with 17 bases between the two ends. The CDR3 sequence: CASSRPGLPKETQYF. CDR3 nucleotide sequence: TGTGCCAGCAGCCGACCGGGACTTCCGAAAGAGACCCAGTACTTC.

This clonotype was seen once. The CDR3 region has the DNA TGTGCCAGCAGTGAAGAGGGACAGATTGGCTACACCTTC. As protein: CASSEEGQIGYTF. The chain has TRBV2 and TRBJ1-2; 7 bases fit TRBD1. The germline V gene has CDR1 SNHLY and CDR2 FYNNEI. The J segment lost 7 bases and the V segment lost 1 base, leaving 3 bases of the junction unmatched. The CDR3 sequence is 13 residues long.

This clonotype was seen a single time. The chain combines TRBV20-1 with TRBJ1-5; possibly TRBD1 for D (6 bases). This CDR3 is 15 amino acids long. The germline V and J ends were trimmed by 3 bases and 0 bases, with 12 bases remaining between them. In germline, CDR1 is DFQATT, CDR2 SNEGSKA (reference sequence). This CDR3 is CSARPDSLSNQPQHF. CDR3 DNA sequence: TGCAGTGCTAGGCCGGACAGCCTTAGCAATCAGCCCCAGCATTTT.

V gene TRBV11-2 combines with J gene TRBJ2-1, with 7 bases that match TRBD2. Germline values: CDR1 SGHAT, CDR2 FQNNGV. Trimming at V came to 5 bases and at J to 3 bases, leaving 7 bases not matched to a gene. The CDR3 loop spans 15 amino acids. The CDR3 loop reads CASSGGVSGYNEQFF. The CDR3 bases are TGTGCCAGCAGCGGGGGGGTATCAGGCTACAATGAGCAGTTCTTC.

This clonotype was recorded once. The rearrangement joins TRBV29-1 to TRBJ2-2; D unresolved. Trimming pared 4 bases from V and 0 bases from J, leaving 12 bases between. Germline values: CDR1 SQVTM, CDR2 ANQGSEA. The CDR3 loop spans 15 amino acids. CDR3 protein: CSVAERHSNTGELFF. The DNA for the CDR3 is TGCAGCGTTGCCGAGCGACATTCGAACACCGGGGAGCTGTTTTTT.

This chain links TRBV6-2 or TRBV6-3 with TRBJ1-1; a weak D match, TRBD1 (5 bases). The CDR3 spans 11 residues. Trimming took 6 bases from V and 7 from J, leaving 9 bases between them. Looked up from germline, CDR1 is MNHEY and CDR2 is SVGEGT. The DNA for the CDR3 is TGTGCCAGCAGCCCAGGGCTTGAAGCTTTCTTT. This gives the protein CASSPGLEAFF.

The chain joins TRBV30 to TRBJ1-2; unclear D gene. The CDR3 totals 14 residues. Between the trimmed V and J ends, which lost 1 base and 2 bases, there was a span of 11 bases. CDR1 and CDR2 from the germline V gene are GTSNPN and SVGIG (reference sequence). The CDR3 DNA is TGTGCCTGGAGTGGGACGGGTTTAAACTATGGCTACACCTTC. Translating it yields CAWSGTGLNYGYTF.

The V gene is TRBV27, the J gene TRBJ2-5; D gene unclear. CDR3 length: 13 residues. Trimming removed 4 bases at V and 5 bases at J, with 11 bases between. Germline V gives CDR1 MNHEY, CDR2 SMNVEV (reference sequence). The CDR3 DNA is TGTGCCAGCAGTTCCCTCGTGGGGGAGACCCAGTACTTC. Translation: CASSSLVGETQYF.

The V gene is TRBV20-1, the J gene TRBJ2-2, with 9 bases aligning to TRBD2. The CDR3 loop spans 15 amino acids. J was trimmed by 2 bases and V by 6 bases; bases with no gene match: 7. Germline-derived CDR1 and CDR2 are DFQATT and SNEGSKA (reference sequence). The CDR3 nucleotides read TGCAGTGCCCAGACTAGCGGTAGAAACACCGGGGAGCTGTTTTTT. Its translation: CSAQTSGRNTGELFF.